The 5 T cell receptor beta chains below all came from one sample that was sequenced in a study of blood T cell repertoires in COVID-19 (dated by TCRdb to 2018 to 2020). Library construction relied on the immunoSEQ multiplex PCR assay. The immuneACCESS repertoire file appears here via TCRdb, limited to in-frame rearrangements. These files lack a portion of the clones; in checked studies, under half of the deficit traces to unresolved V genes, and the cause of the others is not known. Counted in this sample were a few hundred thousand clones; nearly 90% of them appeared once. The top ten constitute approximately 4.6% of the sample. What was sequenced was peripheral blood. Receptors were obtained from a woman between 40 and 55 years old who had recovered from COVID-19.

V gene TRBV10-3 combines with J gene TRBJ1-4; no clear D. CDR3 length: 16 residues. Trimming took 0 bases from V and 5 from J, leaving 13 bases between them. Germline lookup yields CDR1 ENHRY and CDR2 SYGVKD. The CDR3 sequence: CAISESPTIANEKLFF. CDR3 nucleotide sequence: TGTGCCATCAGTGAGTCACCGACTATAGCGAATGAAAAACTGTTTTTT.

The rearrangement links TRBV7-2 to TRBJ2-1; no reliable D call. The CDR3 runs 14 residues. Germline loops: CDR1 SGHTA, CDR2 FQGNSA. The germline V and J ends were trimmed by 1 base and 9 bases, with 13 bases remaining between them. Here the CDR3 reads CASSLEWSGGEQFF. The CDR3 DNA follows: TGTGCCAGCAGCTTAGAATGGTCAGGTGGTGAGCAGTTCTTC.

The CDR3 nucleotides are TGTGCTAGTGGTTTGGACCGTAACCAGGGGACCCAGTACTTC. It encodes CASGLDRNQGTQYF. The chain recombines TRBV12-5 with TRBJ2-5; TRBD1 might be the D (5 bases). Germline CDR1 is LGHNT and CDR2 is FRNRAP. Trimming shortened V by 1 base and J by 7 bases, and 13 bases separated the two germline ends. The CDR3 spans 14 residues.

The chain uses TRBV11-3 and TRBJ2-3; 9 nucleotides agree with TRBD2. J lost 4 bases, V lost 5 bases, and 13 bases had no gene match. The CDR3 totals 17 residues. CDR1 is SGHNT and CDR2 is YENEEA in the germline V gene. Here the CDR3 reads CASSRLSAGGGADTQYF. Written as DNA, the CDR3 is TGTGCCAGCAGCCGTCTGTCAGCGGGAGGTGGGGCAGATACGCAGTATTTT.

The chain carries TRBV28 and TRBJ1-1; the D is unclear. The CDR3 length is 12 residues. The germline gives CDR1 MDHEN, CDR2 SYDVKM. V was cut by 7 bases and J by 3 bases, with 9 bases left in between. The CDR3 sequence: CASTSEDTEAFF. In DNA form, the CDR3 reads TGTGCCAGCACCTCAGAGGACACTGAAGCTTTCTTT.